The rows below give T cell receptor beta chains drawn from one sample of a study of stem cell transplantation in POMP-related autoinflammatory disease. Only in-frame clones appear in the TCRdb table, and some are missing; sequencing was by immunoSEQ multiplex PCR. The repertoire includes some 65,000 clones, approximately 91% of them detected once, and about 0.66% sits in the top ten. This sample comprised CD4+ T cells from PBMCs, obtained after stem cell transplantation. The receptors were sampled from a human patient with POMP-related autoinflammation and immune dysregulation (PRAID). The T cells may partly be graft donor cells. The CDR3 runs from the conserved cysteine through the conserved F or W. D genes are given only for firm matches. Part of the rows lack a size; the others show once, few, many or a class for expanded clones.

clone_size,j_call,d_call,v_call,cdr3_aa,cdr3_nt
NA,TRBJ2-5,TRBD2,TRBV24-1,CATSAPAGREGETQYF,TGTGCCACCAGTGCCCCGGCAGGGAGGGAAGGAGAGACCCAGTACTTC
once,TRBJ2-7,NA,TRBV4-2,CASSQDSSYEQYF,TGTGCCAGCAGCCAAGACAGCTCCTACGAGCAGTACTTC
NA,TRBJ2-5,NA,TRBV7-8,CASSLKGRLTSETQYF,TGTGCCAGCAGCTTGAAGGGACGTCTTACCAGCGAGACCCAGTACTTC
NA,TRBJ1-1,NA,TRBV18,CASSPMTNEGDTEAFF,TGTGCCAGCTCACCAATGACAAATGAAGGGGACACTGAAGCTTTCTTT
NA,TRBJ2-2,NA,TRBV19,CASSNSGRAANTGELFF,TGTGCCAGTAGTAACTCGGGACGAGCAGCGAACACCGGGGAGCTGTTTTTT
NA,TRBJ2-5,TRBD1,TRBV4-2,CASSQEPQGAETQYF,TGTGCCAGCAGCCAAGAACCTCAGGGGGCAGAGACCCAGTACTTC
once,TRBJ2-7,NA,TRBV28,CASSLYGLFYEQYF,TGTGCCAGCAGTTTATATGGGCTTTTCTACGAGCAGTACTTC
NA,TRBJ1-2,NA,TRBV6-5,CASNTGKRQWGYTF,TGTGCCAGCAATACAGGGAAACGGCAATGGGGCTACACCTTC
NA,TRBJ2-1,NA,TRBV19,CASSIPPRNEQFF,TGTGCCAGTAGTATTCCCCCCAGGAATGAGCAGTTCTTC
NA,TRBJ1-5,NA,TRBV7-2,CASSGGRNQPQHF,TGTGCCAGCAGCGGGGGCCGCAATCAGCCCCAGCATTTT
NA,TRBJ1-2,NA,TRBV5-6,CASSLDNDYGYTF,TGTGCCAGCAGCCTGGACAATGACTATGGCTACACCTTC
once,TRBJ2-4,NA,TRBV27,CASSLRAGLAKNIQYF,TGTGCCAGCAGTTTACGGGCAGGTCTAGCCAAAAACATTCAGTACTTC
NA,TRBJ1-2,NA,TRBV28,CASSSRYGYTF,TGTGCCAGCAGTTCCCGCTATGGCTACACCTTC
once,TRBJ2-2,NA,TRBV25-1,CASSEYKQGDTGELFF,TGTGCCAGCAGTGAATATAAACAGGGAGACACCGGGGAGCTGTTTTTT
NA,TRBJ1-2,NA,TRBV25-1,CASSEPGPTPYGYTF,TGTGCCAGCAGTGAACCGGGACCGACTCCCTATGGCTACACCTTC